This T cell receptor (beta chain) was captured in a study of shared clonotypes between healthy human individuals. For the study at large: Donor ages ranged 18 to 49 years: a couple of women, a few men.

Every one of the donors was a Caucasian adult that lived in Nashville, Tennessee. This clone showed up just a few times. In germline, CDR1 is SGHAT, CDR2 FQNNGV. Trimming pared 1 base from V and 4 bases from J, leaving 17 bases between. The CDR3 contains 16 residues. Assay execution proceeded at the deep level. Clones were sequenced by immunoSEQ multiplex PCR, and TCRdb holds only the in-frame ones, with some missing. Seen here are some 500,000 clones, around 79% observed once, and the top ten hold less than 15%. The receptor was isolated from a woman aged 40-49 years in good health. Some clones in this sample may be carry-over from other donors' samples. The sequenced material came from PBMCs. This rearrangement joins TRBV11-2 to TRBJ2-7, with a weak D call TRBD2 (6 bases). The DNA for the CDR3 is TGTGCCAGCAGCTTAGGGAGGGGAATATCCCGGTACGAGCAGTACTTC. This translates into CASSLGRGISRYEQYF.